Listed below are T cell receptor beta chains from one sample, sequenced in a study of identical twins. A single record per CDR3 protein comes from TCRdb applying MiXCR to the 5' RACE reads. The sample yields approximately 700,000 distinct CDR3 sequences, approximately 6.1% seen once. The sequenced sample was naive T cells sorted from blood. These receptors were obtained from a man between 18 and 35 years old in good health. The conserved cysteine and the conserved F or W are not part of the CDR3 here. The D gene is left open where the match is weak.

TRBJ2-1,TRBD2,TRBV2,ASSMTSHRDNEQF
TRBJ1-1,.,TRBV11-2,ATGTVNTEAF
TRBJ2-5,TRBD2,TRBV7-8,ASTLAGPVGSQY
TRBJ1-1,.,TRBV19,ASSPLPNTEAF
TRBJ2-1,TRBD1,TRBV18,ASSSRRDRVPNEQF
TRBJ2-7,TRBD2,TRBV29-1,SVSREGSYEQY
TRBJ2-5,.,TRBV20-1,SARVGTEETQY
TRBJ1-5,.,TRBV7-9,ASSRGDPWDNQPQH
TRBJ2-1,.,TRBV14,ASSQEMGKNEQF
TRBJ2-1,.,TRBV20-1,SAPDRAGFSGYEQF
TRBJ2-1,.,TRBV29-1,SAVSGTPSYNEQF
TRBJ2-5,TRBD2,TRBV7-8,ASSLWREGRSKTQY
TRBJ2-3,TRBD2,TRBV3-1,ASSPGTSGGTSTDTQY
TRBJ2-1,.,TRBV12-3/TRBV12-4,ASSRNRVQDNEQF
TRBJ2-3,TRBD2,TRBV7-9,ASSLRIAGGRTDTQY
TRBJ2-2,.,TRBV6-1,ASREGPTGELF
TRBJ2-5,TRBD2,TRBV7-2,ASSYGAGLGGKTQY
TRBJ1-1,.,TRBV20-1,SARLTNTEAF
TRBJ2-7,.,TRBV29-1,SVVRGNEQY
TRBJ2-1,TRBD1,TRBV29-1,SVEETGYNEQF
TRBJ2-4,TRBD1,TRBV6-4,ASYRDRVNIQY
TRBJ2-7,.,TRBV7-9,ATRSGNSYEQY
TRBJ2-1,TRBD2,TRBV6-5,ASTLGSPGLAKNEQF
TRBJ2-3,.,TRBV12-3/TRBV12-4,ASSLANADTQY